Listed below are T cell receptor beta chains from one sample, sequenced in a study of identical twins. TCRdb processed the 5' RACE reads anew with MiXCR; each CDR3 protein has one entry. The top ten hold 8% to 10% of the sample, which has 200,000 to 300,000 distinct CDR3 sequences, 10% to 13% seen once. Sequences were obtained from memory T cells sorted from blood. These receptor sequences come from a man aged 50 to 60 in good health. CDR3s include the opening cysteine and the closing phenylalanine or tryptophan.

J gene: TRBJ2-2
V gene: TRBV11-1
CDR3 protein: CASSLAGQGATGELFF

J gene: TRBJ2-7
V gene: TRBV10-3
CDR3 protein: CAISGAGGFEQYF

J gene: TRBJ2-7
V gene: TRBV18
CDR3 protein: CASSPRDRTATWQYF

J gene: TRBJ2-1
V gene: TRBV20-1
CDR3 protein: CSAPGPIHYNEQFF

J gene: TRBJ1-1
V gene: TRBV5-1
CDR3 protein: CASKTDTVNTEAFF

J gene: TRBJ2-1
V gene: TRBV5-1
CDR3 protein: CASSLAGQGYNEQFF

J gene: TRBJ2-7
V gene: TRBV11-2
CDR3 protein: CASSLAGRARGSYEQYF

J gene: TRBJ1-3
V gene: TRBV28
CDR3 protein: CASSPPIFGNTIYF

J gene: TRBJ2-1
V gene: TRBV29-1
CDR3 protein: CSVGGLAGGLYNEQFF

J gene: TRBJ1-1
V gene: TRBV20-1
CDR3 protein: CSAANFGTGHTEAFF

J gene: TRBJ2-1
V gene: TRBV5-5
CDR3 protein: CASSFQRLVNEQFF

J gene: TRBJ2-1
V gene: TRBV20-1
CDR3 protein: CSGRGLAAYNEQFF

J gene: TRBJ2-7
V gene: TRBV7-2
CDR3 protein: CASSVGTRAEQYF

J gene: TRBJ2-2
V gene: TRBV5-1
CDR3 protein: CASSSPGPDTGELFF

J gene: TRBJ2-7
V gene: TRBV21-1
CDR3 protein: CASSKRGTPRSSYEQYF

J gene: TRBJ2-3
V gene: TRBV7-8
CDR3 protein: CASTIVGQGAQYF

J gene: TRBJ2-3
V gene: TRBV29-1
CDR3 protein: CSIGQGTDTQYF

J gene: TRBJ1-6
V gene: TRBV20-1
CDR3 protein: CSAREPGNNSPLHF

J gene: TRBJ2-3
V gene: TRBV9
CDR3 protein: CASSVVTGSTDTQYF

J gene: TRBJ2-5
V gene: TRBV28
CDR3 protein: CASSFLSGSRETQYF